These T cell receptor beta chains were read from a single sample in a study of blood T cell repertoires in COVID-19. The protocol was immunoSEQ multiplex PCR, while the TCRdb copy is restricted to in-frame clones and leaves out a portion. The data show 400,000 or so clones, 70% to 90% seen once. Sequenced sample: peripheral blood. The origin of the receptors is a man between 18 and 35 years old with COVID-19, enrolled during active disease. Both conserved end residues are part of each CDR3. Each record gives: clone size, J gene, D gene, V gene, CDR3 DNA, CDR3 protein. D genes are given only for firm matches. Size is omitted from some rows. Given values are once, few, many or a class for expanded clones.

>NA|TRBJ2-2|TRBD1|TRBV7-8
TGTGCCAGCAGCTCCGGGACAGGGACCGGGGAGCTGTTTTTT
CASSSGTGTGELFF
>NA|TRBJ1-1|TRBD1|TRBV5-1
TGCGCCAGCAGCTTGGAAGGGACAGGGAGGACTGAAGCTTTCTTT
CASSLEGTGRTEAFF
>NA|TRBJ1-1|TRBD1|TRBV9
TGTGCCAGCAGCGTATCCCCCGACAGGGACACTGAAGCTTTCTTT
CASSVSPDRDTEAFF
>NA|TRBJ2-3|NA|TRBV15
TGTGCCACCAGCAGGAGAGCAGATACGCAGTATTTT
CATSRRADTQYF
>few|TRBJ1-4|NA|TRBV6-6
TGTGCCAGCAGGCAGACTACGGAAAAACTGTTTTTT
CASRQTTEKLFF
>NA|TRBJ2-1|NA|TRBV18
TGTGCCAGCTCACCCCTATCAGGGATCTCCTACAATGAGCAGTTCTTC
CASSPLSGISYNEQFF
>NA|TRBJ2-1|NA|TRBV3-1/TRBV3-2
TGTGCCAGCAGCCTCATGGGGGCCTCGGGTGAGCAGTTCTTC
CASSLMGASGEQFF
>once|TRBJ2-7|TRBD2|TRBV6-5
TGTGCCAGCAGGAATGGACTAGCGAGCTCCTACGAGCAGTACTTC
CASRNGLASSYEQYF
>NA|TRBJ2-7|TRBD2|TRBV20-1
TGCAGTGCTAGTAGTAGAGGGACTAGGGTTTCCGAGCAGTACTTC
CSASSRGTRVSEQYF
>NA|TRBJ2-3|TRBD2|TRBV9
TGTGCCAGCAGCCCCTCAGTTAACCTAGCGGGAACAGATACGCAGTATTTT
CASSPSVNLAGTDTQYF
>once|TRBJ2-5|NA|TRBV21-1
TGTGCCAGCAGCAACCCTAGGGAGACCCAGTACTTC
CASSNPRETQYF
>NA|TRBJ1-4|NA|TRBV30
TGTGCCTGGAGTGGGGCGCGGGGGATTAATGAAAAACTGTTTTTT
CAWSGARGINEKLFF
>NA|TRBJ1-2|NA|TRBV5-8
TGTGCCAGCAGCCACGCAGGGTCCTGGGGCTATGGCTACACCTTC
CASSHAGSWGYGYTF
>NA|TRBJ1-5|TRBD1|TRBV2
TGTGCCAGCAGACCGGGACAGGGGCTTCAGCCCCAGCATTTT
CASRPGQGLQPQHF
>NA|TRBJ2-3|TRBD2|TRBV18
TGTGCCAGCTCACCTCAGATGACTAGCGGGGGCACAGATACGCAGTATTTT
CASSPQMTSGGTDTQYF
>NA|TRBJ2-1|NA|TRBV2
TGTGCCAGTAAACAGGGCAATGAGCAGTTCTTC
CASKQGNEQFF
>NA|TRBJ2-7|TRBD2|TRBV5-1
TGCGCCAGCAGCCTGCAGGCCACCGGGACTAGCAACGAGCAGTACTTC
CASSLQATGTSNEQYF
>NA|TRBJ2-1|NA|TRBV11-2
TGTGCCAGCAGCCGGAGCACAGGATTCTCCTACAATGAGCAGTTCTTC
CASSRSTGFSYNEQFF
>NA|TRBJ1-3|NA|TRBV11-2
TGTGCCAGCAGCCTGACAGTTCCCTCTGGAAACACCATATATTTT
CASSLTVPSGNTIYF
>NA|TRBJ2-1|TRBD2|TRBV6-1
TGTGCCAGCAGTGAACGGACTAGCGGGACCAATGAGCAGTTCTTC
CASSERTSGTNEQFF
>many|TRBJ2-4|NA|TRBV12-3/TRBV12-4
TGTGCCAGCACCCAGGGACTGGGGCACATTCAGTACTTC
CASTQGLGHIQYF
>NA|TRBJ2-1|NA|TRBV27
TGTGCCAGCAGTTTACTCACAGAGCAGTTCTTC
CASSLLTEQFF
>once|TRBJ2-3|NA|TRBV24-1
TGTGCCACCAGTGATATAACAGGGTCAGTAGATACGCAGTATTTT
CATSDITGSVDTQYF
>NA|TRBJ2-7|NA|TRBV7-9
TGTGCCAGCAGCTTATCCACTGACACCTACGAGCAGTACTTC
CASSLSTDTYEQYF
>NA|TRBJ2-3|TRBD2|TRBV7-3
TGTGCCAGCAGCTTAAGGGACTACAGCACAGATACGCAGTATTTT
CASSLRDYSTDTQYF
>few|TRBJ1-2|NA|TRBV6-5
TGTGCCAGCAGTTACTCGACAGCTCAAGCTAACTATGGCTACACCTTC
CASSYSTAQANYGYTF
>NA|TRBJ2-5|NA|TRBV7-2
TGTGCCAGCAGCTTAGGGGGAGTAGAGACCCAGTACTTC
CASSLGGVETQYF
>NA|TRBJ1-4|NA|TRBV12-3/TRBV12-4
TGTGCCAGCAGTTTATATTCCGAAAAACTGTTTTTT
CASSLYSEKLFF
>NA|TRBJ2-3|TRBD2|TRBV7-3
TGTGCCAGCAGCCTCGGACTAGACCCAGATACGCAGTATTTT
CASSLGLDPDTQYF
>NA|TRBJ2-2|TRBD2|TRBV5-1
TGCGCCAGCAGCCCCGGACTAGCGTATTCGAACACCGGGGAGCTGTTTTTT
CASSPGLAYSNTGELFF
>NA|TRBJ1-2|NA|TRBV18
TGTGCCAGCTCACCAACAGACTATGGCTACACCTTC
CASSPTDYGYTF
>NA|TRBJ1-2|TRBD1|TRBV19
TGTGCCAGTAGTAGAGAAACCGGGACAGGGTATGGCTACACCTTC
CASSRETGTGYGYTF
>few|TRBJ2-1|NA|TRBV24-1
TGTGCCACCAGTGATGAGCGGTATAGCTCCTACAATGAGCAGTTCTTC
CATSDERYSSYNEQFF
>NA|TRBJ2-7|NA|TRBV10-1
TGCGCCATTACGGGACAAGCCTACGAGCAGTACTTC
CAITGQAYEQYF
>NA|TRBJ2-2|NA|TRBV2
TGTGCCAGCAGTACTCAGGGTAGGGGTGGAACCGGGGAGCTGTTTTTT
CASSTQGRGGTGELFF
>NA|TRBJ2-5|TRBD1|TRBV24-1
TGTGCCACCAGTGATGCGGGACAGGGGAATTCTGCGACCCAGTACTTC
CATSDAGQGNSATQYF
>NA|TRBJ1-6|TRBD1|TRBV6-6
TGTGCCAGCCTAGTTGGGACAGGGGATTCACCCCTCCACTTT
CASLVGTGDSPLHF
>few|TRBJ2-5|NA|TRBV7-8
TGTGCCAGCAGCTTAGATTCAGCGGTGACCCAGTACTTC
CASSLDSAVTQYF
>NA|TRBJ1-1|NA|TRBV29-1
TGCAGCGTTGAAGTAGGGACTAACACTGAAGCTTTCTTT
CSVEVGTNTEAFF
>NA|TRBJ1-1|TRBD1|TRBV2
TGTGCCAGCAGTTCCGACAGGGGGACTGAAGCTTTCTTT
CASSSDRGTEAFF
>NA|TRBJ2-5|TRBD2|TRBV4-1
TGCGCCAGCAGCCAAGCCGTGGGACTAGGAGGAGGACAAGAGACCCAGTACTTC
CASSQAVGLGGGQETQYF
>NA|TRBJ2-2|NA|TRBV4-1
TGCGCCAGCAGCCAAGATGGTGCGAGGCTGAACACCGGGGAGCTGTTTTTT
CASSQDGARLNTGELFF
>NA|TRBJ2-1|NA|TRBV2
TGTGCCAGCAGTGCGGTGGGGCCGGGTGAGCAGTTCTTC
CASSAVGPGEQFF
>once|TRBJ2-1|NA|TRBV24-1
TGTGCCACCAGTGACCCCAAGGGGATATCCTACAATGAGCAGTTCTTC
CATSDPKGISYNEQFF
>few|TRBJ2-7|TRBD1|TRBV7-9
TGTGCCAGCAGCTTAGTCCGGACAGGGGACGAGCAGTACTTC
CASSLVRTGDEQYF
>NA|TRBJ1-1|NA|TRBV5-1
TGCGCCAGCAGCCCCCAAAACAGTGATCAGTCGGCTTTCTTT
CASSPQNSDQSAFF
>NA|TRBJ1-5|TRBD1|TRBV6-5
TGTGCCAGCACCAGGGACAGGGACCAGCCCCAGCATTTT
CASTRDRDQPQHF
>NA|TRBJ2-2|NA|TRBV5-1
TGCGCCAGCAGCTTGTCCGGGGAACTGGCCGGGGAGCTGTTTTTT
CASSLSGELAGELFF
>NA|TRBJ2-7|TRBD1|TRBV12-3/TRBV12-4
TGTGCCAGCAGTCCCGGACAGGGTTACGAGCAGTACTTC
CASSPGQGYEQYF
>NA|TRBJ2-7|NA|TRBV7-6
TGTGCCAGCAGCCCCAGGAGGGGCGGATACGAGCAGTACTTC
CASSPRRGGYEQYF
>NA|TRBJ2-1|NA|TRBV5-1
TGCGCCAGCAGTTCTAACGCCCGGGGCTCCTACAATGAGCAGTTCTTC
CASSSNARGSYNEQFF
>NA|TRBJ1-4|NA|TRBV2
TGTGCCAGCAGCGAACTCGCATATATAAACAGTGTTACTAATGAAAAACTGTTTTTT
CASSELAYINSVTNEKLFF
>NA|TRBJ2-3|TRBD1|TRBV24-1
TGTGCCACCAGTGATACAGGGGGCCTCAGCACAGATACGCAGTATTTT
CATSDTGGLSTDTQYF
>NA|TRBJ1-1|TRBD1|TRBV5-5
TGTGCCAGCAGCCGAGACGGACAGGTGAACACTGAAGCTTTCTTT
CASSRDGQVNTEAFF
>NA|TRBJ1-2|NA|TRBV27
TGTGCCACCAGTCGAGCAGGGAGGGAATATGGCTACACCTTC
CATSRAGREYGYTF
>NA|TRBJ1-5|TRBD1|TRBV2
TGTGCCAGCAGTGACGGCAGGGGGAGTCAGCCCCAGCATTTT
CASSDGRGSQPQHF
>once|TRBJ1-5|NA|TRBV7-2
TGTGCCAGCAGCTCCCGGGACACCAATCAGCCCCAGCATTTT
CASSSRDTNQPQHF